These 4 T cell receptor beta chains came from one sample sequenced in a study of T cells after yellow fever vaccination. TCRdb reprocessed the 5' RACE reads with MiXCR, giving one entry per CDR3 protein. Of hundreds of thousands of distinct CDR3 sequences listed, approximately 12% were seen once; the top ten hold roughly 13%. The starting material was PBMCs, obtained on the day of the yellow fever booster vaccination. The receptor source for this set is a man aged 30 to 39 who received the YFV17D yellow fever vaccine.

This clonotype was seen a few times. The genes are TRBV14 and TRBJ2-1; maybe TRBD1 (5 bases). The germline CDR1 and CDR2 sequences are SGHDN and FVKESK. V was pared by 4 bases and J by 7 bases, with 20 bases between. The CDR3 has 16 amino acids. In DNA, the CDR3 is TGTGCCAGCAGCCCGGTTGCCCCAGGGATGGGGAATGAGCAGTTCTTC. It encodes CASSPVAPGMGNEQFF.

This clonotype was seen a handful of times. J is TRBJ2-1 and V is TRBV6-2 or TRBV6-3; 10 nucleotides align to TRBD1. The germline CDR1 and CDR2 sequences are MNHEY and SVGEGT. J gave up 3 bases and V 2 bases, and 22 bases lay outside the gene matches. The CDR3 runs 22 residues. The CDR3 nucleotides read TGTGCCAGCAGTTACCCCGAGGGGACAGGGGATGGAGCGGGAGTATTCTACAATGAGCAGTTCTTC. Translation: CASSYPEGTGDGAGVFYNEQFF.

The rearrangement joins TRBV18 to TRBJ2-1; TRBD2 matches 11 bases. The V segment lost 8 bases and the J segment 7 bases; nucleotides outside the gene matches: 4. CDR1 and CDR2 (germline): KGHSH, LQKENI. There are 13 residues in the CDR3. In DNA, the CDR3 is TGTGCCAGCGACTCTAGCGGGAGGAATGAGCAGTTCTTC. It translates to CASDSSGRNEQFF.

This clonotype occurred a few times. The chain links TRBV28 to TRBJ2-7; D not resolved. CDR3 size: 12 residues. Germline CDR1 reads MDHEN; CDR2 reads SYDVKM. Trimming shortened V by 6 bases and J by 4 bases, and 10 bases separated the two germline ends. In DNA, the CDR3 is TGTGCCAGCAGCCGACGCTGGTACGAGCAGTACTTC. It encodes CASSRRWYEQYF.